The 31 T cell receptor beta chains in this list originate from one sample, sequenced in a study of shared clonotypes between healthy human individuals. Data came from immunoSEQ multiplex PCR; TCRdb stores just in-frame clones and leaves some out. In the table there are around 600,000 clones, more than 95% of which are singletons. Naive CD8 cells comprised CD45RO-negative, CCR7-positively selected cells, excluding terminally differentiated effector memory CD45RA+ cells. Sequenced sample: naive CD8+ T cells sorted from blood. All receptors come from a man under 40 in good health.

The V call is TRBV7-8, the J call TRBJ2-1; D is uncertain. Germline-derived CDR1 and CDR2 are SGHVS and FQNEAQ. CDR3 length: 15 amino acids. V shed 2 bases and J shed 9 bases, with 17 bases lying between them. CDR3 sequence reads: CASSLNAAGHVEQFF. The CDR3 nucleotides read TGTGCCAGCAGCTTAAATGCGGCAGGTCATGTTGAGCAGTTCTTC.

This clone has just one count. The J gene is TRBJ1-5, the V gene TRBV27, with D possibly being TRBD1 (6 bases). The CDR3 spans 14 residues. Germline V gene sequence: CDR1 MNHEY, CDR2 SMNVEV (reference sequence). The V and J ends lost 5 bases and 4 bases respectively, with 12 bases between them. The CDR3: CASSLQGPNQPQHF. In DNA, the CDR3 is TGTGCCAGCAGTCTTCAGGGGCCAAATCAGCCCCAGCATTTT.

This rearrangement joins TRBV10-3 to TRBJ2-1, with 13 bases identical to TRBD2. The V segment lost 4 bases and the J segment 0 bases; nucleotides outside the gene matches: 9. This CDR3 region has 19 residues. Germline CDR1 is ENHRY and CDR2 is SYGVKD. The CDR3 region is CAISGLPGLAGSSYNEQFF. For the CDR3, the DNA is TGTGCCATCAGTGGTCTTCCGGGACTAGCGGGGAGCTCCTACAATGAGCAGTTCTTC.

The chain uses TRBV11-2 and TRBJ2-3; 9 bases line up with TRBD2. The CDR3 extends over 17 amino acids. Germline trimming cut 3 bases from V and 1 base from J; bases unmatched to any gene: 8. The germline gives CDR1 SGHAT, CDR2 FQNNGV. The CDR3 sequence is CASSFSTSGRRTDTQYF. The CDR3 DNA is TGTGCCAGCAGCTTCTCGACTAGCGGACGACGCACAGATACGCAGTATTTT.

In its sample, this clone was seen once. Other DNA sequences in the same sample also yield this CDR3. The gene calls are TRBV5-1 and TRBJ2-7; D gene unclear. V was cut by 0 bases and J by 3 bases, with 7 bases left in between. The length of the CDR3 is 13 residues. Germline lookup yields CDR1 SGHRS and CDR2 YFSETQ. The CDR3 DNA is TGCGCCAGCAGCTTGGGGGCCAACTACGAGCAGTACTTC. It encodes CASSLGANYEQYF.

DNA of the CDR3: TGTGCCAGCAGTCAATCTGGGACATCTGGGGGCTACACCTTC. It translates to CASSQSGTSGGYTF. This chain joins TRBV2 and TRBJ1-2; a weak D match, TRBD1 (6 bases). This CDR3 contains 14 residues. Germline values: CDR1 SNHLY, CDR2 FYNNEI. The V gene lost 5 bases and the J gene lost 8 bases, with 18 bases spanning the gap.

The J gene is TRBJ1-1, the V gene TRBV5-1; D not certain. The CDR3 spans 13 residues. Trimming removed 0 bases at V and 1 base at J, with 4 bases between. CDR1 and CDR2 (germline): SGHRS, YFSETQ. As DNA, the CDR3 is TGCGCCAGCAGCTTGGCCAGGAACACTGAAGCTTTCTTT. It encodes CASSLARNTEAFF.

The rearrangement links TRBV9 to TRBJ2-5; 8 bases map to TRBD2. This CDR3 comprises 16 residues. Germline-derived CDR1 and CDR2 are SGDLS and YYNGEE. Germline trimming cut 0 bases from V and 5 bases from J; bases unmatched to any gene: 9. CDR3 DNA sequence: TGTGCCAGCAGCGTAGTGGCAAGCGGGAGCATGGAGACCCAGTACTTC. Protein sequence: CASSVVASGSMETQYF.

The J gene is TRBJ1-5, the V gene TRBV18; possible D gene TRBD1, 5 bases. There are 15 residues in the CDR3. V lost 6 bases, J lost 2 bases, and 14 bases lay in between. Germline V gene lookup returns CDR1 KGHSH and CDR2 LQKENI. The CDR3 protein is CASSREGYGNQPQHF. The CDR3 coding sequence is TGTGCCAGCTCCCGCGAGGGGTATGGCAATCAGCCCCAGCATTTT.

The V and J genes are TRBV27 and TRBJ2-3, with D possibly being TRBD1 (6 bases). The CDR3 consists of 15 residues. Germline CDR1 MNHEY, CDR2 SMNVEV (reference sequence). V was clipped by 6 bases and J by 2 bases, with 15 bases between them. The CDR3 reads CASSQKQGTTDTQYF. The CDR3 nucleotides read TGTGCCAGCAGCCAAAAACAGGGTACCACAGATACGCAGTATTTT.

This sequence joins TRBV6-5 and TRBJ2-2; no clear D. The V gene's germline CDR1 is MNHEY and CDR2 SVGAGI. The CDR3 is 14 amino acids. Trimming took 0 bases from V and 6 from J, leaving 8 bases between them. The CDR3 is CASSYSSSSGELFF. In nucleotides, the CDR3 is TGTGCCAGCAGTTACTCGTCTAGTTCCGGGGAGCTGTTTTTT.

The rearrangement joins TRBV29-1 to TRBJ2-3; D unresolved. Trimming pared 2 bases from V and 4 bases from J, leaving 19 bases between. Germline V gene sequence: CDR1 SQVTM, CDR2 ANQGSEA. The CDR3 extends over 16 amino acids. The DNA of the CDR3 is TGCAGCGTTGAAACAACGGACGGATCCGCCCCAGATACGCAGTATTTT. Translated, it gives CSVETTDGSAPDTQYF.

The CDR3 region is CASSGGYSYEQYF. In nucleotides, the CDR3 is TGCGCCAGCTCAGGGGGTTACTCCTACGAGCAGTACTTC. This chain connects TRBV10-1 to TRBJ2-7, with 7 bases identical to TRBD1. The CDR3 length is 13 residues. CDR1 WNHNN and CDR2 SYGVQD come from the germline V gene (reference sequence). V gave up 8 bases and J gave up 0 bases; unmatched junction bases: 4.

The chain carries TRBV28 and TRBJ2-1; D unresolved. Germline CDR1 reads MDHEN; CDR2 reads SYDVKM. CDR3 length: 13 amino acids. Trimming removed 3 bases at V and 5 bases at J, with 8 bases between. CDR3 sequence reads: CASSFMTDNEQFF. The CDR3 DNA reads as TGTGCCAGCAGTTTTATGACTGACAATGAGCAGTTCTTC.

This clone was recorded only once. The V gene is TRBV29-1, the J gene TRBJ2-1; D may be TRBD1 or TRBD2 (5 bases each). The CDR3 has 14 residues. CDR1 is SQVTM, CDR2 ANQGSEA, per germline. The V end was cut by 6 bases, the J end by 6 bases, with 18 bases between. In DNA, the CDR3 is TGCAGCGTCCTCGGGTGGGAGACAGTCAATGAGCAGTTCTTC. Translated, it gives CSVLGWETVNEQFF.

V is TRBV11-2 and J is TRBJ2-7, with a tentative D call TRBD1 (5 bases). Germline-derived CDR1 and CDR2 are SGHAT and FQNNGV. The V end lost 4 bases, the J end lost 4 bases, and 11 bases lay between the germline ends. The length of the CDR3 is 13 residues. CDR3 amino acids: CASSSDRVYEQYF. The CDR3 nucleotides are TGTGCCAGCAGCTCCGACAGAGTTTACGAGCAGTACTTC.

The rearrangement links TRBV9 to TRBJ2-7; no clear D gene. V was pared by 4 bases and J by 6 bases, with 23 bases between. Germline V gene data show CDR1 as SGDLS and CDR2 as YYNGEE. CDR3 length: 16 residues. The CDR3 region has the DNA TGTGCCAGCAGCACCCGATTGTATCCCGTGGAAGGCGAGCAGTACTTC. This encodes CASSTRLYPVEGEQYF.

The chain recombines TRBV7-9 with TRBJ1-4; 7 bases are shared with TRBD1. V was pared by 5 bases and J by 10 bases, with 13 bases of the junction left unmatched. The CDR3 contains 15 residues. Germline lookup yields CDR1 SEHNR and CDR2 FQNEAQ (reference sequence). Here the CDR3 DNA reads TGTGCCAGCAGCCCACTCCTAGAGGGGACAGCAAAACTGTTTTTT. Protein: CASSPLLEGTAKLFF. The full variable domain, with the rest looked up from reference TRBV7-9 and TRBJ1-4, is DTGVSQNPRHKITKRGQNVTFRCDPISEHNRLYWYRQTLGQGPEFLTYFQNEAQLEKSRLLSDRFSAERPKGSFSTLEIQRTEQGDSAMYLCASSPLLEGTAKLFFGSGTQLSVL.

The chain carries TRBV4-1 and TRBJ2-1, with 7 positions matching TRBD1. There are 15 residues in the CDR3. The J segment lost 5 bases and the V segment lost 2 bases, leaving 6 bases of the junction unmatched. Germline V gene data show CDR1 as MGHRA and CDR2 as YSYEKL. In DNA, the CDR3 is TGCGCCAGCAGCCAAACTCGGGGACAGCACAATGAGCAGTTCTTC. Translated: CASSQTRGQHNEQFF.

The V gene is TRBV7-9, the J gene TRBJ2-7; TRBD1 matches at 9 bases. CDR1 and CDR2 from the germline V gene are SEHNR and FQNEAQ (reference sequence). The ends lost 6 bases at V and 2 bases at J; junction bases unmatched: 11. CDR3 length: 16 residues. DNA of the CDR3: TGTGCCAGCAGAACAGGGGGCCCCTCTCACACCTACGAGCAGTACTTC. Translation: CASRTGGPSHTYEQYF. Filled out from reference TRBV7-9 and TRBJ2-7, the complete variable domain reads DTGVSQNPRHKITKRGQNVTFRCDPISEHNRLYWYRQTLGQGPEFLTYFQNEAQLEKSRLLSDRFSAERPKGSFSTLEIQRTEQGDSAMYLCASRTGGPSHTYEQYFGPGTRLTVT.

This chain joins TRBV7-9 and TRBJ2-7; no definite D call. Germline values: CDR1 SEHNR, CDR2 FQNEAQ (reference sequence). The CDR3 sequence is 11 residues long. Trimming stripped 4 bases from V and 6 bases from J, with 7 bases between. Here the CDR3 DNA reads TGTGCCAGCAGCTACGCTCCCGAGCAGTACTTC. This gives the protein CASSYAPEQYF.

This CDR3 is CASSLPGTGTGELFF. CDR3 DNA sequence: TGTGCCAGCAGCTTACCCGGAACAGGCACCGGGGAGCTGTTTTTT. The chain employs TRBV7-9 and TRBJ2-2; TRBD1 is a possible D gene (5 bases). This CDR3 is built from 15 residues. Trimming took 2 bases from V and 4 from J, leaving 11 bases between them. Per germline, CDR1 SEHNR and CDR2 FQNEAQ (reference sequence).

The rearrangement links TRBV27 to TRBJ1-1; D gene uncertain. The CDR3 length is 12 residues. Per the germline V gene, CDR1 is MNHEY and CDR2 is SMNVEV (reference sequence). V dropped 8 bases and J dropped 0 bases, with 7 bases sitting between them. The CDR3 here is CASWFVNTEAFF. CDR3 in DNA: TGTGCCAGCTGGTTTGTGAACACTGAAGCTTTCTTT.

V usage is TRBV18 and J usage is TRBJ1-2; D ambiguous. The CDR3 sequence is 14 residues long. The germline V gene has CDR1 KGHSH and CDR2 LQKENI. V lost 0 bases and J 3 bases, leaving 8 bases between the germline ends. Written as DNA, the CDR3 is TGTGCCAGCTCACCACCGAGGCTTCACTATGGCTACACCTTC. Its protein is CASSPPRLHYGYTF.

The chain couples TRBV5-4 to TRBJ2-3; 10 bases fit TRBD2. This CDR3 is 16 amino acids long. CDR1 is SGHNT, CDR2 YYREEE, per germline (reference sequence). V was clipped by 3 bases and J by 4 bases; unmatched bases: 8. The CDR3 is CASSYQAGGPADTQYF. The CDR3 DNA sequence: TGTGCCAGCAGCTACCAAGCGGGAGGGCCTGCAGATACGCAGTATTTT.

Here the CDR3 DNA reads TGTGCCAGCAGCACCACCGAGCTAGCTAAAGTATACCCCTACAATGAGCAGTTCTTC. Translation gives CASSTTELAKVYPYNEQFF. This rearrangement joins TRBV9 to TRBJ2-1, with a tentative D call TRBD2 (5 bases). The CDR3 contains 19 residues. V dropped 4 bases and J dropped 2 bases, with 25 bases sitting between them. The germline gives CDR1 SGDLS, CDR2 YYNGEE.

The V gene is TRBV7-9, the J gene TRBJ2-7, with D tentatively TRBD1 or TRBD2 (6 bases each). The CDR3 extends over 15 amino acids. From germline, CDR1 is SEHNR and CDR2 FQNEAQ (reference sequence). Deletions cut 3 bases from V and 0 bases from J, with 12 bases between. CDR3 protein: CASSFARGLSYEQYF. DNA for the CDR3: TGTGCCAGCAGCTTCGCACGGGGGCTCTCCTACGAGCAGTACTTC.

Only one count was recorded for this clone. V and J are TRBV30 and TRBJ2-1, with 8 bases lining up with TRBD2. The trim removed 2 bases at V and 4 bases at J, leaving 4 bases unmatched. This CDR3 has 14 amino acids. In germline, CDR1 is GTSNPN, CDR2 SVGIG (reference sequence). The CDR3 coding sequence is TGTGCCTGGAGTTCGGGAGGGTCGTACAATGAGCAGTTCTTC. This sequence encodes CAWSSGGSYNEQFF.

This chain connects TRBV7-2 to TRBJ2-1; D gene ambiguous. Germline V gene sequence: CDR1 SGHTA, CDR2 FQGNSA. V was trimmed by 2 bases and J by 12 bases, leaving 11 bases between them. CDR3 length equals 12 residues. This CDR3 reads CASSLNTRWQFF. CDR3 bases: TGTGCCAGCAGCTTAAATACGAGGTGGCAGTTCTTC.

The gene calls are TRBV15 and TRBJ1-5; maybe TRBD1 (6 bases). V lost 2 bases to trimming and J lost 2 bases, with 10 bases between them. The germline V gene encodes CDR1 LNHNV and CDR2 YYDKDF (reference sequence). The CDR3 contains 15 residues. Here the CDR3 DNA reads TGTGCCACCAGCAGATCAGCAGGGGGCAATCAGCCCCAGCATTTT. As protein: CATSRSAGGNQPQHF.

The chain links TRBV7-9 to TRBJ2-7; 7 bases map to TRBD1. V shed 2 bases and J 3 bases; nucleotides not matched to a gene: 7. The CDR3 contains 15 residues. Per the germline V gene, CDR1 is SEHNR and CDR2 is FQNEAQ (reference sequence). The CDR3 sequence: CASSLFQGDSYEQYF. The CDR3 nucleotides are TGTGCCAGCAGCTTATTCCAGGGGGATAGCTACGAGCAGTACTTC. Drawing the rest from reference TRBV7-9 and TRBJ2-7, the complete variable domain is DTGVSQNPRHKITKRGQNVTFRCDPISEHNRLYWYRQTLGQGPEFLTYFQNEAQLEKSRLLSDRFSAERPKGSFSTLEIQRTEQGDSAMYLCASSLFQGDSYEQYFGPGTRLTVT.